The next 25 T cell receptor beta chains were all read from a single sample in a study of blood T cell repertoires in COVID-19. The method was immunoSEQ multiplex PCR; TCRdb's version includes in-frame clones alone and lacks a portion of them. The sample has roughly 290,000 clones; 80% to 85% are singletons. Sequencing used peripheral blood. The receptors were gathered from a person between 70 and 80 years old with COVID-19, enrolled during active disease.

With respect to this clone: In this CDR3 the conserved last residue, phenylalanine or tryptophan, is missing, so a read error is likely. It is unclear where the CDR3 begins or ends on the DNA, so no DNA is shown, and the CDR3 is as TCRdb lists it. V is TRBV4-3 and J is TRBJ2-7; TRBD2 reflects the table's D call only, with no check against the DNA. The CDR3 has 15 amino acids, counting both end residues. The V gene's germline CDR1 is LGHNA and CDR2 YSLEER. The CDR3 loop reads CASSQPNACIGDSRS.

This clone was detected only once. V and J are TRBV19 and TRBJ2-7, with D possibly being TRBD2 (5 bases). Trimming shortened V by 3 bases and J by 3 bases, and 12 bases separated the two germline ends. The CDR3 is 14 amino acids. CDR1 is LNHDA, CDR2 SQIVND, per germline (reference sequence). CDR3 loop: CASSIWTALYEQYF. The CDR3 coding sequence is TGTGCCAGTAGTATCTGGACTGCCCTCTACGAGCAGTACTTC.

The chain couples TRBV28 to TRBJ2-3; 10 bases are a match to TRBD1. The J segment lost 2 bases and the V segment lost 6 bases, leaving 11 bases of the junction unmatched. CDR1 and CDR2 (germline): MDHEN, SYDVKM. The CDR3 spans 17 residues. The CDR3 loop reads CASSQTSGTGVTDTQYF. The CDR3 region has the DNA TGTGCCAGCAGCCAAACCTCCGGGACAGGGGTCACAGATACGCAGTATTTT.

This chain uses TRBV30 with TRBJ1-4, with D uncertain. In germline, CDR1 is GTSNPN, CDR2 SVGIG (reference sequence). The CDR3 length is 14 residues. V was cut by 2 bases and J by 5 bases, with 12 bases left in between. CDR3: CAWSWVRGNEKLFF. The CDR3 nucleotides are TGTGCCTGGAGTTGGGTCCGAGGGAATGAAAAACTGTTTTTT.

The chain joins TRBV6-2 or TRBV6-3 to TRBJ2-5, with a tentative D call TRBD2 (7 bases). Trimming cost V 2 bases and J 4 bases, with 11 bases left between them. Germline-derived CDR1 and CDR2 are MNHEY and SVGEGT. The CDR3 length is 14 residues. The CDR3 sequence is CASSYGGGAETQYF. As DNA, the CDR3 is TGTGCCAGCAGTTACGGGGGGGGCGCAGAGACCCAGTACTTC.

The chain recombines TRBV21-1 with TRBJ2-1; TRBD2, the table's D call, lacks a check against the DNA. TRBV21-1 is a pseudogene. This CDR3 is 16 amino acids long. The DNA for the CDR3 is TGTGCCAGCAGCGCCCCCTCAAGCTACTCCTACAATGAGCAGTTCTTC. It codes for CASSAPSSYSYNEQFF.

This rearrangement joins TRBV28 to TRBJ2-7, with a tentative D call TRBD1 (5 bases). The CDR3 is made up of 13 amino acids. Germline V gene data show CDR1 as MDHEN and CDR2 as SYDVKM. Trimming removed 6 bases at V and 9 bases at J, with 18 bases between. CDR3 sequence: CASRFILEGAQYF. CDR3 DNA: TGTGCCAGCAGATTCATTTTGGAAGGGGCGCAGTACTTC.

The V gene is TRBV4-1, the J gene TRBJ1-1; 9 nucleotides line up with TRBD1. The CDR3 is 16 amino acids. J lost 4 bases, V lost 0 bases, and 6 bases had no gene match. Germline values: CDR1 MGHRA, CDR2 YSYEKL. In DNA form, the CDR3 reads TGCGCCAGCAGCCAAGATAGCGGGACAGGGTCCACTGAAGCTTTCTTT. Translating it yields CASSQDSGTGSTEAFF.

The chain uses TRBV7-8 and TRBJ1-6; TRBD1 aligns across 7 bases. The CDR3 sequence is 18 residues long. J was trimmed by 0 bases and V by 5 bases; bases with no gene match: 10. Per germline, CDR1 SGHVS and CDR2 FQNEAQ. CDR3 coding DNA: TGTGCCAGCAGCGGGAAAGGACAGGCGAGCTCCTATAATTCACCCCTCCACTTT. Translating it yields CASSGKGQASSYNSPLHF.

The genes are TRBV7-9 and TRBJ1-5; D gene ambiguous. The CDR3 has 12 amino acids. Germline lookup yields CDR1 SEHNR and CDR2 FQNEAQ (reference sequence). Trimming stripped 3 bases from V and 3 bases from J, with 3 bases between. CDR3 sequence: CASSFYNQPQHF. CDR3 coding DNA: TGTGCCAGCAGCTTTTACAATCAGCCCCAGCATTTT. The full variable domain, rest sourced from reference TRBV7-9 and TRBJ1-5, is DTGVSQNPRHKITKRGQNVTFRCDPISEHNRLYWYRQTLGQGPEFLTYFQNEAQLEKSRLLSDRFSAERPKGSFSTLEIQRTEQGDSAMYLCASSFYNQPQHFGDGTRLSIL.

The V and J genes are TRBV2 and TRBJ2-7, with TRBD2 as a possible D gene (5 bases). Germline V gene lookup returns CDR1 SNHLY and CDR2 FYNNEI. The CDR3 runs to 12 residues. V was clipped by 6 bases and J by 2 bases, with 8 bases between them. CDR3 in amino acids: CASSRDAYEQYF. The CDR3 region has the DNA TGTGCCAGCAGCCGGGATGCCTACGAGCAGTACTTC.

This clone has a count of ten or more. The DNA for the CDR3 is TGTGCCAGCAGCCCCGGGCGGGACTTTGGTCAGCCCCAGCATTTT. Amino acids: CASSPGRDFGQPQHF. The chain employs TRBV6-2 or TRBV6-3 and TRBJ1-5; tentative D call: TRBD1 (5 bases). The CDR3 length is 15 residues. CDR1 is MNHEY, CDR2 SVGEGT, per germline. Trimming cost V 6 bases and J 6 bases, with 18 bases left between them.

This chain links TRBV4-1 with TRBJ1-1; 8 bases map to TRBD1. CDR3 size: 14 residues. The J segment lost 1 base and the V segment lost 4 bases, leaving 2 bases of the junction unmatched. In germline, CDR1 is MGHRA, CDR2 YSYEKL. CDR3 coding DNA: TGCGCCAGCAGCCTTGGGACAGGGAACACTGAAGCTTTCTTT. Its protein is CASSLGTGNTEAFF.

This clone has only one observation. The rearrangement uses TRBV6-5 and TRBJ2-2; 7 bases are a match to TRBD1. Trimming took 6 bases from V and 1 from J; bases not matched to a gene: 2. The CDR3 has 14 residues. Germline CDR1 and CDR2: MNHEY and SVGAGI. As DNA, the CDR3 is TGTGCCAGCAGCCGGACAGGGAACACCGGGGAGCTGTTTTTT. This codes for CASSRTGNTGELFF.

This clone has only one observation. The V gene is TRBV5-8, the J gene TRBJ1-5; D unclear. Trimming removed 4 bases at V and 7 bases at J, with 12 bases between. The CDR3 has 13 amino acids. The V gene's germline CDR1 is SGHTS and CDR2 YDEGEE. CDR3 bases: TGTGCCAGCAGCGCAGCTAGATCACAGCCCCAGCATTTT. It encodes CASSAARSQPQHF. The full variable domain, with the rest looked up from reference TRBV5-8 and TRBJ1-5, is EAGVTQSPTHLIKTRGQQATLRCSPISGHTSVYWYQQALGLGLQFLLWYDEGEERNRGNFPPRFSGRQFPNYSSELNVNALELEDSALYLCASSAARSQPQHFGDGTRLSIL.

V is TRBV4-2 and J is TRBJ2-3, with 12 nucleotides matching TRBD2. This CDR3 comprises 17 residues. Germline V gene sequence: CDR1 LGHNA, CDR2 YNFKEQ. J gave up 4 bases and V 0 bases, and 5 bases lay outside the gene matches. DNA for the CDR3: TGTGCCAGCAGCCAAGATAGACTAGCGGGAGCAGCAGATACGCAGTATTTT. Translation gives CASSQDRLAGAADTQYF.

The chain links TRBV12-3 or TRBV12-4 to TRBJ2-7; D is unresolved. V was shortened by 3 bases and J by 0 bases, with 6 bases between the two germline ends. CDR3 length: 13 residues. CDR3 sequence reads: CASSFKPSYEQYF. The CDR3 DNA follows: TGTGCCAGCAGTTTTAAGCCCTCCTACGAGCAGTACTTC.

The CDR3 DNA is TGTGCCAGCAGTCCCACCGGGACAGAAATTTACGAGCAGTACTTC. Translated: CASSPTGTEIYEQYF. The V gene is TRBV6-6, the J gene TRBJ2-7; 7 positions agree with TRBD1. Germline values: CDR1 MNHNY, CDR2 SVGAGI (reference sequence). CDR3 length equals 15 residues. V shed 5 bases, J shed 4 bases, and the junction held 11 bases outside the gene matches.

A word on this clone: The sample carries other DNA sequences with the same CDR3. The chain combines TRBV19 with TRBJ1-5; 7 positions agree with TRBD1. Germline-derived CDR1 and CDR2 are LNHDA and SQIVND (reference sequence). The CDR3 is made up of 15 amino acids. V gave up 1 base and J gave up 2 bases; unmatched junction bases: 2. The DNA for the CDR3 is TGTGCCAGTAGTATAGGAACAGGGGGCAATCAGCCCCAGCATTTT. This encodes CASSIGTGGNQPQHF.

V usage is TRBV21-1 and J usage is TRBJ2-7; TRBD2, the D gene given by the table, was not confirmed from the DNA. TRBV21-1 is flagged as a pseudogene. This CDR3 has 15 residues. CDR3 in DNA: TGTGCCAGCAGCAAAGGAGCGGGGGGGCCTGCCGAGCAGTACTTC. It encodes CASSKGAGGPAEQYF.

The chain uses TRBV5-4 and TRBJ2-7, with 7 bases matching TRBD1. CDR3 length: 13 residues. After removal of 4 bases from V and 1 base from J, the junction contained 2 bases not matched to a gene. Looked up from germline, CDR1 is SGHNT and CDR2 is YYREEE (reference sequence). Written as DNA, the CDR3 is TGTGCCAGCAGCGAGGGGGCATCCTACGAGCAGTACTTC. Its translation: CASSEGASYEQYF.

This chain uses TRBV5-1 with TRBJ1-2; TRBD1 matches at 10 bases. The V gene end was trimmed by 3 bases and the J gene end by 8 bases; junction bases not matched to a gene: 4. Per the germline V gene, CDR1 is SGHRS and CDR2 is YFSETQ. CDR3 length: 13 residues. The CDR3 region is CASSWDRGWGYTF. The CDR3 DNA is TGCGCCAGCAGCTGGGACAGGGGCTGGGGCTACACCTTC.

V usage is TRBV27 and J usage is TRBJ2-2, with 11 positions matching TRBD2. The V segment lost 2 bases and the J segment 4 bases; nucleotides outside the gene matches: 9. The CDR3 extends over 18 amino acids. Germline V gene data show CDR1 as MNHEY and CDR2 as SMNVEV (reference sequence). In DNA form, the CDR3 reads TGTGCCAGCAGTTTAGATGGTAGCGGGAGGGAACGCACCGGGGAGCTGTTTTTT. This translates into CASSLDGSGRERTGELFF.

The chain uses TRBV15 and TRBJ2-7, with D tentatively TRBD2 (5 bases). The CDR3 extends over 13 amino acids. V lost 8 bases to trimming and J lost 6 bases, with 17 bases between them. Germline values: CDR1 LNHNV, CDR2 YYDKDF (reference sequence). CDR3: CATGGGSPGEQYF. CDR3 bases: TGTGCCACCGGCGGTGGGAGCCCCGGCGAGCAGTACTTC.

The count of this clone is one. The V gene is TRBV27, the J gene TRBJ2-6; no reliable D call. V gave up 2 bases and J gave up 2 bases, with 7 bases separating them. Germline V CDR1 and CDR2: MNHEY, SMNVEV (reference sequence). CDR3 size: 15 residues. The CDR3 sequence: CASSLQAPGANVLTF. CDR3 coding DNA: TGTGCCAGCAGTTTACAGGCGCCTGGGGCCAACGTCCTGACTTTC.